What follows describes a single T cell receptor beta chain. What it recognizes is unknown. These data come from a study of T-cell memory formation after mild COVID-19. General study points: Those CD4+ clones that contracted were mainly in CM and EM (CD8+ ones in EMRA).

5'RACE with constant-segment primers yielded barcoded, UMI-tagged TCR alpha and TCR beta cDNA libraries. TCRdb reprocessed the 5' RACE reads with MiXCR, giving one entry per CDR3 protein. The repertoire consists of about 360,000 distinct CDR3 sequences, with 10% to 15% occurring once and the leading ten covering roughly a fifth. With V trimmed by 4 bases and J by 0 bases, 14 bases remained unmatched. The CDR3 has 19 amino acids. In germline, CDR1 is SGHAT, CDR2 FQNNGV. The sample taken for sequencing was PBMCs or a T cell subset sorted from them (not recorded which). The source is a man aged 18 to 30 who had mild COVID-19 (a few samples of this study predate the infection). Cell type and time point are not known. The chain has TRBV11-2 and TRBJ2-2; 7 positions match TRBD2. The CDR3, as DNA: TGTGCCAGCAGCTGGGGCCTGGGGGGGATCTACGCGAACACCGGGGAGCTGTTTTTT. It is translated as CASSWGLGGIYANTGELFF.